The rows below give T cell receptor beta chains drawn from one sample of a study of blood T cell repertoires in COVID-19. TCRdb's copy holds only in-frame clones and misses some; the assay was immunoSEQ multiplex PCR. The sample includes some 140,000 clones, around 80% of them seen just once. The sequenced sample consisted of peripheral blood. The receptors originated from a man older than 75 with acute or convalescent COVID-19. CDR3s include the opening cysteine and the closing phenylalanine or tryptophan.

V gene: TRBV7-3
J gene: TRBJ1-6
CDR3 protein: CASSLVGGSPLHF

V gene: TRBV5-1
J gene: TRBJ2-7
CDR3 protein: CASSSGQGAIYEQYF

V gene: TRBV7-2
J gene: TRBJ1-6
CDR3 protein: CASSLNRALHSPLHF

V gene: TRBV2
J gene: TRBJ2-5
CDR3 protein: CASRTSGGIGETQYF

V gene: TRBV9
J gene: TRBJ1-2
CDR3 protein: CASSAQTGNDGYTF

V gene: TRBV5-5
J gene: TRBJ2-1
CDR3 protein: CASSLTGQQYNEQFF

V gene: TRBV7-3
J gene: TRBJ2-2
CDR3 protein: CASSWGLGTANTGELFF

V gene: TRBV6-6
J gene: TRBJ1-2
CDR3 protein: CASSYSGDRGRVGYTF

V gene: TRBV5-1
J gene: TRBJ2-2
CDR3 protein: CASSLRTSGGTTGELFF

V gene: TRBV3-1/TRBV3-2
J gene: TRBJ2-7
CDR3 protein: CASSRTGEGSYEQYF

V gene: TRBV7-8
J gene: TRBJ2-7
CDR3 protein: CASSLVAGQGYEQYF

V gene: TRBV14
J gene: TRBJ2-2
CDR3 protein: CASSPSGRGFGELFF

V gene: TRBV7-6
J gene: TRBJ2-7
CDR3 protein: CASSLDDRRAYEQYF

V gene: TRBV4-2
J gene: TRBJ2-5
CDR3 protein: CASSTLDREGTETQYF

V gene: TRBV6-1
J gene: TRBJ2-6
CDR3 protein: CASSDARGLPRGANVLTF

V gene: TRBV7-8
J gene: TRBJ2-5
CDR3 protein: CASSLGTALGETQYF

V gene: TRBV9
J gene: TRBJ1-4
CDR3 protein: CASSSRGSGKLFF

V gene: TRBV3-1/TRBV3-2
J gene: TRBJ1-1
CDR3 protein: CASSQGQGSGTEAFF

V gene: TRBV6-5
J gene: TRBJ2-7
CDR3 protein: CASSRAGYEQYF

V gene: TRBV5-1
J gene: TRBJ1-5
CDR3 protein: CASSLVSGQPQHF

V gene: TRBV4-2
J gene: TRBJ1-1
CDR3 protein: CASSQTTGSGTEAFF

V gene: TRBV6-2/TRBV6-3
J gene: TRBJ2-5
CDR3 protein: CASSYPGQGETQYF

V gene: TRBV18
J gene: TRBJ2-2
CDR3 protein: CASSPYSGLAPGELFF

V gene: TRBV20-1
J gene: TRBJ2-7
CDR3 protein: CSAMTEYEQYF

V gene: TRBV2
J gene: TRBJ1-5
CDR3 protein: CASSRQGTQPQHF

V gene: TRBV5-6
J gene: TRBJ1-1
CDR3 protein: CASSLRPRQGNTEAFF

V gene: TRBV4-1
J gene: TRBJ1-3
CDR3 protein: CASSQGTGTGNTIYF

V gene: TRBV7-2
J gene: TRBJ2-3
CDR3 protein: CASSLGSSGGTDTQYF

V gene: TRBV7-7
J gene: TRBJ1-4
CDR3 protein: CASSLTGSGIEKLFF

V gene: TRBV7-9
J gene: TRBJ1-1
CDR3 protein: CASSLWSGPNTEAFF

V gene: TRBV5-5
J gene: TRBJ2-1
CDR3 protein: CASSTGTGDSLFF

V gene: TRBV3-1/TRBV3-2
J gene: TRBJ2-3
CDR3 protein: CASSQEFREDTQYF